Shown below are 29 T cell receptor beta chains from a single sample sequenced in a study of cytomegalovirus exposure and HLA in healthy donors. PCR used 60 Vbeta primers and 13 Jbeta primers. The repertoire was sequenced with immunoSEQ multiplex PCR; TCRdb's copy has only in-frame clones and lacks some. This table holds 150,000 to 200,000 clones, approximately 70% found once. The specimen was PBMCs. These receptors came from a woman in her twenties or thirties in good health and CMV-seronegative.

This chain uses TRBV6-6 with TRBJ2-3, with D perhaps TRBD1 (6 bases). The V end was cut by 5 bases, the J end by 2 bases, with 14 bases between. This CDR3 has 15 amino acids. CDR1 and CDR2 (germline): MNHNY, SVGAGI (reference sequence). The CDR3, as DNA: TGTGCCAGCAGTAGAGGGGGAAAGAACACAGATACGCAGTATTTT. This sequence encodes CASSRGGKNTDTQYF.

This chain joins TRBV4-3 and TRBJ2-7; 8 bases align to TRBD1. Germline V lookup: CDR1 LGHNA, CDR2 YSLEER. This CDR3 comprises 14 residues. V lost 1 base, J lost 2 bases, and 1 base stayed unmatched. CDR3 sequence: CASSQGQGTYEQYF. CDR3 coding DNA: TGCGCCAGCAGCCAAGGACAGGGGACCTACGAGCAGTACTTC.

The chain links TRBV5-1 to TRBJ2-3, with 12 bases lining up with TRBD2. With V trimmed by 3 bases and J by 6 bases, 5 bases remained unmatched. CDR1 and CDR2 from the germline V gene are SGHRS and YFSETQ. The CDR3 is 15 residues long. Here the CDR3 DNA reads TGCGCCAGCAGCTCCACTAGCGGGAGGTCGGATACGCAGTATTTT. The encoded protein is CASSSTSGRSDTQYF.

The DNA of the CDR3 is TGTGCCAGTAGCGGAACAGGGTACTCCTACAATGAGCAGTTCTTC. Its translation: CASSGTGYSYNEQFF. The chain couples TRBV19 to TRBJ2-1; maybe TRBD1 (6 bases). Germline V CDR1 and CDR2: LNHDA, SQIVND (reference sequence). Trimming cost V 6 bases and J 0 bases, with 12 bases left between them. The CDR3 has 15 residues.

This clone was counted between two and nine times. The rearrangement uses TRBV7-3 and TRBJ2-3, with a weak D call TRBD1 (5 bases). The V end was cut by 4 bases, the J end by 3 bases, with 17 bases between. The V gene's germline CDR1 is SGHTA and CDR2 FQGTGA. The CDR3 loop spans 16 amino acids. The CDR3: CASSSTPGPLTDTQYF. CDR3 sequence (DNA): TGTGCCAGCAGCTCAACCCCAGGGCCCCTAACAGATACGCAGTATTTT.

This clone was counted a few times. The chain carries TRBV18 and TRBJ2-3; 7 nucleotides agree with TRBD1. V lost 3 bases to trimming and J lost 1 base; unmatched junction nucleotides: 4. Germline CDR1 reads KGHSH; CDR2 reads LQKENI. The CDR3 is 15 residues long. The CDR3 loop is CASSPGQAGTDTQYF. CDR3 sequence (DNA): TGTGCCAGCTCACCTGGACAGGCCGGCACAGATACGCAGTATTTT.

Only a few counts were recorded for this clone. V usage is TRBV6-4 and J usage is TRBJ2-3; possibly TRBD2 for D (5 bases). V was trimmed by 3 bases and J by 4 bases, leaving 14 bases between them. Per germline, CDR1 MRHNA and CDR2 SNTAGT. This CDR3 is 15 amino acids long. The CDR3 sequence: CASSEFPEGSDTQYF. CDR3 bases: TGTGCCAGCAGTGAGTTCCCTGAGGGTTCAGATACGCAGTATTTT.

This clone was seen more than once but under ten times. The CDR3 loop reads CASSRDGGMNIQYF. In DNA form, the CDR3 reads TGTGCCAGCAGTAGAGATGGGGGGATGAACATTCAGTACTTC. V usage is TRBV5-4 and J usage is TRBJ2-4; weak D call: TRBD2 (6 bases). The length of the CDR3 is 14 residues. V gave up 5 bases and J gave up 7 bases, with 16 bases separating them. Germline values: CDR1 SGHNT, CDR2 YYREEE (reference sequence).

The V gene is TRBV6-1, the J gene TRBJ2-7; 12 bases align to TRBD1. The junction had 6 bases not matched to a gene; V was cut back by 4 bases and J by 5 bases. CDR3 length: 15 residues. CDR1 MNHNS and CDR2 SASEGT come from the germline V gene. The CDR3 here is CASSAGGTGGNEQYF. The CDR3 DNA reads TGTGCCAGCAGTGCGGGGGGGACAGGGGGCAACGAGCAGTACTTC.

This clone was observed a few times. The chain has TRBV7-9 and TRBJ2-2, with TRBD1 identical over 10 bases. V shed 6 bases and J 4 bases; nucleotides not matched to a gene: 5. Per the germline V gene, CDR1 is SEHNR and CDR2 is FQNEAQ (reference sequence). CDR3 length: 15 residues. The CDR3 nucleotides read TGTGCCAGCAGTTCCCGGGACAGGGGCACCGGGGAGCTGTTTTTT. It is translated as CASSSRDRGTGELFF.

This clone was seen a few times. V gene TRBV7-2 combines with J gene TRBJ2-7; the match to TRBD1 covers 9 bases. The CDR3 loop spans 14 amino acids. Germline V gene lookup returns CDR1 SGHTA and CDR2 FQGNSA. Trimming took 6 bases from V and 5 from J; bases not matched to a gene: 8. CDR3 nucleotides: TGTGCCAGCAGAACCGCACAGGGGGCCAACGAGCAGTACTTC. Translation: CASRTAQGANEQYF. Supplemented by reference TRBV7-2 and TRBJ2-7, the full variable domain reads GAGVSQSPSNKVTEKGKDVELRCDPISGHTALYWYRQSLGQGLEFLIYFQGNSAPDKSGLPSDRFSAERTGGSVSTLTIQRTQQEDSAVYLCASRTAQGANEQYFGPGTRLTVT.

The chain carries TRBV19 and TRBJ2-5, with 14 bases fitting TRBD2. V lost 5 bases, J lost 5 bases, and 4 bases stayed unmatched. The CDR3 sequence is 15 residues long. CDR1 and CDR2 (germline): LNHDA, SQIVND (reference sequence). Here the CDR3 reads CASSLRTSGRETQYF. The DNA of the CDR3 is TGTGCCAGTAGTCTCCGGACTAGCGGGAGGGAGACCCAGTACTTC.

This chain connects TRBV4-1 to TRBJ1-1; perhaps TRBD1 as D (6 bases). This CDR3 comprises 13 residues. Germline V gives CDR1 MGHRA, CDR2 YSYEKL. The ends were cut back, 1 base at V and 7 bases at J, with 10 bases in the middle. CDR3 in DNA: TGCGCCAGCAGCCAAGTAGGGGGGGATGAAGCTTTCTTT. It specifies CASSQVGGDEAFF.

The chain carries TRBV18 and TRBJ1-1; maybe TRBD1 (6 bases). The CDR3 is 14 residues long. Between the trimmed V and J ends, which lost 2 bases and 1 base, there was a span of 8 bases. Germline loops: CDR1 KGHSH, CDR2 LQKENI. The CDR3 nucleotides read TGTGCCAGCTCACCAGAGACAGGGAACACTGAAGCTTTCTTT. Translating gives CASSPETGNTEAFF.

This clone was observed once. The chain couples TRBV6-5 to TRBJ1-5; 8 bases agree with TRBD1. This CDR3 has 15 residues. Looked up from germline, CDR1 is MNHEY and CDR2 is SVGAGI. Trimming took 7 bases from V and 0 from J; bases not matched to a gene: 5. CDR3 DNA: TGTGCCAGCAATCCAGGGGGCCGTAGCAATCAGCCCCAGCATTTT. It specifies CASNPGGRSNQPQHF.

The genes are TRBV2 and TRBJ2-5, with 13 bases fitting TRBD2. The junction had 6 bases not matched to a gene; V was cut back by 4 bases and J by 1 base. The length of the CDR3 is 17 residues. Germline CDR1 reads SNHLY; CDR2 reads FYNNEI. CDR3 coding DNA: TGTGCCAGCAGTGTTACTAGCGGGGGGGCCACCCAAGAGACCCAGTACTTC. Translating it yields CASSVTSGGATQETQYF.

This clone appeared a few times. The J gene is TRBJ2-7, the V gene TRBV7-2, with a weak D call TRBD2 (7 bases). The CDR3 has 16 residues. V was cut by 4 bases and J by 1 base, with 17 bases left in between. Looked up from germline, CDR1 is SGHTA and CDR2 is FQGNSA. CDR3 region: CASSSAGGLKSYEQYF. The CDR3, as DNA: TGTGCCAGCAGCTCGGCCGGGGGGCTCAAGTCCTACGAGCAGTACTTC.

The chain couples TRBV6-5 to TRBJ2-7; 8 bases map to TRBD1. The germline V gene encodes CDR1 MNHEY and CDR2 SVGAGI. Germline trimming cut 5 bases from V and 4 bases from J; bases unmatched to any gene: 4. This CDR3 is built from 13 residues. The CDR3 sequence: CASSRQGMYEQYF. The CDR3 nucleotides are TGTGCCAGCAGTCGACAGGGGATGTACGAGCAGTACTTC.

This clone turned up a few times. The rearrangement joins TRBV7-6 to TRBJ2-5; possible D gene TRBD1, 6 bases. The germline V gene has CDR1 SGHVS and CDR2 FNYEAQ. V lost 5 bases and J lost 5, with 18 bases in between. CDR3 size: 15 residues. DNA of the CDR3: TGTGCCAGCAGCCCCACATTCGGGACATCGGAGACCCAGTACTTC. Translating gives CASSPTFGTSETQYF.

The V call is TRBV27, the J call TRBJ1-4; 8 positions match TRBD1. The CDR3 extends over 16 amino acids. Germline V lookup: CDR1 MNHEY, CDR2 SMNVEV (reference sequence). V gave up 5 bases and J gave up 9 bases; unmatched junction bases: 14. CDR3 in DNA: TGTGCCAGCAGTACGACCGGACAGGGCTCCATGAAAAAACTGTTTTTT. It encodes CASSTTGQGSMKKLFF.

V is TRBV5-1 and J is TRBJ1-1; a weak D match, TRBD1 (5 bases). Germline CDR1 and CDR2: SGHRS and YFSETQ. The CDR3 has 16 residues. The V and J ends lost 1 base and 0 bases respectively, with 13 bases between them. CDR3 region: CASSLIFDSMNTEAFF. CDR3 in DNA: TGCGCCAGCAGCTTGATATTCGACAGCATGAACACTGAAGCTTTCTTT.

The chain recombines TRBV2 with TRBJ1-5, with unresolved D. This CDR3 is 15 amino acids long. Germline-derived CDR1 and CDR2 are SNHLY and FYNNEI. V dropped 5 bases and J dropped 5 bases, with 16 bases sitting between them. CDR3 region: CASSWDLAADQPQHF. The CDR3 coding sequence is TGTGCCAGCAGTTGGGATCTAGCAGCGGATCAGCCCCAGCATTTT.

The table lists this clone with a count of one. The genes are TRBV4-3 and TRBJ1-4; 7 bases line up with TRBD1. The V gene's germline CDR1 is LGHNA and CDR2 YSLEER. This CDR3 has 14 residues. Losses at the gene ends were 5 bases for V and 2 bases for J; bases not matched to a gene: 2. The CDR3 loop reads CASSYRGTNEKLFF. CDR3 nucleotides: TGCGCCAGCAGCTACAGGGGCACTAATGAAAAACTGTTTTTT.

The chain is built from TRBV5-4 and TRBJ2-1; TRBD2 aligns across 10 bases. With 3 bases clipped from V and 7 bases from J, the junction kept 10 bases outside the gene matches. Germline V lookup: CDR1 SGHNT, CDR2 YYREEE (reference sequence). This CDR3 region has 16 residues. The CDR3 coding sequence is TGTGCCAGCAGCTCCGGGGGGCTAGCGGGGGCGAATGAGCAGTTCTTC. It yields the protein CASSSGGLAGANEQFF.

The rearrangement links TRBV29-1 to TRBJ1-1; D remains ambiguous. Germline assignment: CDR1 SQVTM and CDR2 ANQGSEA. V dropped 7 bases and J dropped 0 bases, with 15 bases sitting between them. The CDR3 runs to 14 residues. The CDR3 is CSAGPAGMNTEAFF. For the CDR3, the DNA is TGCAGCGCTGGGCCGGCGGGGATGAACACTGAAGCTTTCTTT. Using reference TRBV29-1 and TRBJ1-1 for the parts outside the CDR3, the full variable domain is SAVISQKPSRDICQRGTSLTIQCQVDSQVTMMFWYRQQPGQSLTLIATANQGSEATYESGFVIDKFPISRPNLTFSTLTVSNMSPEDSSIYLCSAGPAGMNTEAFFGQGTRLTVV.

This clone was counted once. This rearrangement joins TRBV29-1 to TRBJ1-1; the D is unclear. CDR1 is SQVTM and CDR2 is ANQGSEA in the germline V gene. The length of the CDR3 is 10 residues. V shed 4 bases and J shed 10 bases, with 10 bases lying between them. The CDR3: CSVGSEGAFF. Here the CDR3 DNA reads TGCAGCGTTGGGTCGGAGGGAGCTTTCTTT.

This clone has more than one count but fewer than ten. The genes are TRBV5-4 and TRBJ2-3; D is unclear. The CDR3 length is 13 residues. Germline CDR1 and CDR2: SGHNT and YYREEE (reference sequence). V shed 1 base and J shed 5 bases, with 8 bases lying between them. The CDR3 region is CASSLKSIDTQYF. CDR3 in DNA: TGTGCCAGCAGCTTGAAGTCTATAGATACGCAGTATTTT.

The genes are TRBV15 and TRBJ2-5; a possible D gene is TRBD2 (6 bases). Per the germline V gene, CDR1 is LNHNV and CDR2 is YYDKDF (reference sequence). The germline V and J ends were trimmed by 3 bases and 5 bases, with 10 bases remaining between them. The CDR3 covers 13 residues. The CDR3: CATSRGLMETQYF. The CDR3 DNA reads TGTGCCACCAGCAGGGGACTGATGGAGACCCAGTACTTC.

The chain links TRBV6-1 to TRBJ1-1, with 9 bases aligning to TRBD1. With 10 bases clipped from V and 0 bases from J, the junction kept 9 bases outside the gene matches. Germline V lookup: CDR1 MNHNS, CDR2 SASEGT. CDR3 length: 15 amino acids. CDR3 DNA: TGTGCCACCGGACAGGGGCTCGTAATGAACACTGAAGCTTTCTTT. The encoded protein is CATGQGLVMNTEAFF.